This TCR beta chain originates from a study of blood T cell repertoires in COVID-19. For the study at large: Donors in the United States, Italy and Spain gave samples during acute or convalescent COVID-19. PBMCs, B-cell-depleted T cells, or T cells were the source of the cDNA or gDNA that made up the material.

The J segment lost 0 bases and the V segment lost 7 bases, leaving 4 bases of the junction unmatched. CDR1 is SGHRS, CDR2 YFSETQ, per germline. This CDR3 comprises 14 residues. TCRdb's table, derived via immunoSEQ multiplex PCR, lists solely in-frame clones and lacks some. The sample lists 450,000 to 500,000 clones, 70% to 90% occurring once. The sample taken for sequencing was peripheral blood. The TCR was taken from a human donor in a cohort sampled during active COVID-19. This chain uses TRBV5-1 with TRBJ2-3; 8 nucleotides agree with TRBD2. In DNA, the CDR3 is TGCGCCAGCCGTAGCGGGACTAGCACAGATACGCAGTATTTT. Protein sequence: CASRSGTSTDTQYF.